The 30 T cell receptor beta chains in this list originate from one sample, sequenced in a study of shared clonotypes between healthy human individuals. Profiled with immunoSEQ multiplex PCR; TCRdb holds only in-frame clones, not every one. The repertoire includes 400,000 to 500,000 clones, over 60% of them detected once, and 10% to 15% sits in the top ten. The sample comprised PBMCs. Every receptor here comes from a woman aged 40 to 50 in good health. Some clones in this sample may be carry-over from other donors' samples.

The genes are TRBV6-5 and TRBJ2-2, with 11 nucleotides matching TRBD1. The germline CDR1 and CDR2 sequences are MNHEY and SVGAGI. V was clipped by 7 bases and J by 7 bases; unmatched bases: 8. The CDR3 runs 15 residues. The CDR3 spells CASNDGTGGGGELFF. The CDR3 DNA is TGTGCCAGCAACGATGGGACAGGGGGAGGCGGGGAGCTGTTTTTT.

The rearrangement links TRBV4-3 to TRBJ2-7; 7 bases are shared with TRBD2. This CDR3 comprises 19 residues. Germline-derived CDR1 and CDR2 are LGHNA and YSLEER. Unmatched junction bases numbered 18, after V lost 1 base and J lost 3 bases. The CDR3 nucleotides are TGCGCCAGCAGCCAAGGGGGCCCTGGACCGGGAGGCGGCTTCTACGAGCAGTACTTC. Translating it yields CASSQGGPGPGGGFYEQYF.

The rearrangement uses TRBV20-1 and TRBJ2-3; TRBD2 might be the D (5 bases). The CDR3 has 11 residues. Germline-derived CDR1 and CDR2 are DFQATT and SNEGSKA (reference sequence). V lost 5 bases and J 6 bases, leaving 9 bases between the germline ends. The CDR3 sequence is CSAFRGDTQYF. Here the CDR3 DNA reads TGCAGTGCTTTTAGAGGGGATACGCAGTATTTT.

V gene TRBV28 combines with J gene TRBJ1-5; TRBD1 might be the D (5 bases). Germline V gene sequence: CDR1 MDHEN, CDR2 SYDVKM. Trimming took 3 bases from V and 5 from J, leaving 14 bases between them. CDR3 length: 15 residues. The CDR3 sequence is CASSFGQGRYQPQHF. In DNA, the CDR3 is TGTGCCAGCAGTTTTGGGCAGGGCCGGTATCAGCCCCAGCATTTT.

The chain couples TRBV5-6 to TRBJ1-1, with TRBD1 identical over 10 bases. V shed 4 bases, J shed 5 bases, and the junction held 5 bases outside the gene matches. This CDR3 is 14 amino acids long. Per germline, CDR1 SGHDT and CDR2 YYEEEE. The CDR3 reads CASSRDRGYTEAFF. The CDR3 DNA sequence: TGTGCCAGCAGCCGGGACAGGGGTTATACTGAAGCTTTCTTT.

V gene TRBV28 combines with J gene TRBJ1-5; possible D gene TRBD1, 6 bases. The V gene's germline CDR1 is MDHEN and CDR2 SYDVKM. The CDR3 extends over 13 amino acids. V lost 8 bases to trimming and J lost 9 bases, with 17 bases between them. CDR3 loop: CASLTGGVGPQHF. CDR3 sequence (DNA): TGTGCCAGCTTGACAGGAGGGGTAGGGCCCCAGCATTTT. Together with reference TRBV28 and TRBJ1-5, the CDR3 gives the full variable domain: DVKVTQSSRYLVKRTGEKVFLECVQDMDHENMFWYRQDPGLGLRLIYFSYDVKMKEKGDIPEGYSVSREKKERFSLILESASTNQTSMYLCASLTGGVGPQHFGDGTRLSIL.

With respect to this clone: Compared with germline, one end of the junction differs, possibly owing to a read error. Here the CDR3 DNA reads TGCGCCAGCAGCCGCTCCGAGTGGGCCCCGCAGGATGGCTACACCTTC. Residues: CASSRSEWAPQDGYTF. The chain recombines TRBV5-4 with TRBJ1-2; D is unresolved. Germline V gene sequence: CDR1 SGHNT, CDR2 YYREEE (reference sequence). The CDR3 sequence is 16 residues long.

This sequence joins TRBV18 and TRBJ2-2; TRBD1 matches 9 bases. Losses at the gene ends were 7 bases for V and 5 bases for J; bases not matched to a gene: 8. The CDR3 covers 15 residues. The V gene's germline CDR1 is KGHSH and CDR2 LQKENI. In DNA form, the CDR3 reads TGTGCCAGCTTGACCGGGACAGGGTTTACCGGGGAGCTGTTTTTT. It is translated as CASLTGTGFTGELFF.

The CDR3 DNA reads TGTGCCAGCAGCCTCTCCCCGATCGATACGCAGTATTTT. Translating gives CASSLSPIDTQYF. The V call is TRBV7-3, the J call TRBJ2-3; D call uncertain. The germline V gene encodes CDR1 SGHTA and CDR2 FQGTGA. This CDR3 contains 13 residues. Trimming took off 5 bases at V and 6 bases at J, with 12 bases between the two ends.

This clone was observed a handful of times. The chain links TRBV10-3 to TRBJ2-1, with 12 bases identical to TRBD2. CDR3 length: 14 amino acids. V gave up 11 bases and J gave up 8 bases; unmatched junction bases: 10. Germline V gene data show CDR1 as ENHRY and CDR2 as SYGVKD. The CDR3 sequence: CAAALAGGSDEQFF. CDR3 coding DNA: TGTGCCGCCGCCCTAGCGGGAGGGAGCGATGAGCAGTTCTTC.

This chain uses TRBV6-6 with TRBJ1-1, with TRBD1 matching over 10 bases. Germline V gene data show CDR1 as MNHNY and CDR2 as SVGAGI (reference sequence). This CDR3 comprises 15 residues. Unmatched junction bases numbered 8, after V lost 5 bases and J lost 5 bases. As DNA, the CDR3 is TGTGCCAGCAGTCAAAGGCGGGACAGGGGAACTGAAGCTTTCTTT. Its translation is CASSQRRDRGTEAFF.

The rearrangement joins TRBV30 to TRBJ1-2; D may be TRBD1 (5 bases). The CDR3 extends over 14 amino acids. The germline CDR1 and CDR2 sequences are GTSNPN and SVGIG (reference sequence). V lost 2 bases, J lost 4 bases, and 14 bases lay in between. The DNA of the CDR3 is TGTGCCTGGAGTCCACAACAGGCCACCTATGGCTACACCTTC. Encoded protein: CAWSPQQATYGYTF.

This clone has only one observation. The rearrangement uses TRBV4-2 and TRBJ1-1; the match to TRBD1 covers 7 bases. J lost 0 bases, V lost 2 bases, and 12 bases had no gene match. This CDR3 spans 18 amino acids. CDR1 and CDR2 (germline): LGHNA, YNFKEQ. DNA for the CDR3: TGTGCCAGCAGCCAAACTAGGCAGGGGGTCTTCATGAACACTGAAGCTTTCTTT. It encodes CASSQTRQGVFMNTEAFF.

V and J are TRBV20-1 and TRBJ2-7; D is undetermined. Deletions cut 6 bases from V and 3 bases from J, with 9 bases between. The germline V gene has CDR1 DFQATT and CDR2 SNEGSKA (reference sequence). The CDR3 sequence is 11 residues long. The CDR3 DNA follows: TGCAGTGCCGACGGAATCTACGAGCAGTACTTC. Translating it yields CSADGIYEQYF.

This sequence joins TRBV4-3 and TRBJ1-2; 7 bases agree with TRBD1. CDR3 length: 15 amino acids. Germline V CDR1 and CDR2: LGHNA, YSLEER. Losses at the gene ends were 1 base for V and 5 bases for J; bases not matched to a gene: 7. The CDR3 nucleotides read TGCGCCAGCAGCCAAGCGGCGGGACAGCTTTATGGCTACACCTTC. Amino acids: CASSQAAGQLYGYTF.

The chain has TRBV6-1 and TRBJ2-5; TRBD1 or TRBD2 may be the D gene (6 bases each). Matching the DNA end better, TRBJ2-7 makes the J call doubtful. Per the germline V gene, CDR1 is MNHNS and CDR2 is SASEGT. The CDR3 loop spans 15 amino acids. The CDR3 is CASLMGAGSSYEQYF. The CDR3, as DNA: TGTGCCAGCTTGATGGGGGCCGGGAGCTCCTACGAGCAGTACTTC.

V and J are TRBV7-3 and TRBJ2-5, with D perhaps matching TRBD2 (7 bases). CDR1 SGHTA and CDR2 FQGTGA come from the germline V gene. Trimming left V 1 base short and J 5 bases short, with 14 bases between. The CDR3 has 15 amino acids. The CDR3 region is CASSLRGGSRETQYF. The CDR3 nucleotides are TGTGCCAGCAGCTTAAGGGGGGGCTCGAGGGAGACCCAGTACTTC. The full variable domain, with the rest looked up from reference TRBV7-3 and TRBJ2-5, is GAGVSQTPSNKVTEKGKYVELRCDPISGHTALYWYRQSLGQGPEFLIYFQGTGAADDSGLPNDRFFAVRPEGSVSTLKIQRTERGDSAVYLCASSLRGGSRETQYFGPGTRLLVL.

This chain connects TRBV4-2 to TRBJ2-1; 12 bases agree with TRBD2. The J segment lost 5 bases and the V segment lost 4 bases, leaving 3 bases of the junction unmatched. Per germline, CDR1 LGHNA and CDR2 YNFKEQ. The CDR3 consists of 15 residues. The CDR3 here is CASSLGLAGNNEQFF. The CDR3 DNA follows: TGTGCCAGCAGCCTAGGACTAGCGGGGAACAATGAGCAGTTCTTC.

The CDR3 loop reads CAIRGTGGTGRIYGYTF. CDR3 in DNA: TGTGCCATCAGAGGAACAGGGGGGACCGGACGGATCTATGGCTACACCTTC. This chain uses TRBV10-3 with TRBJ1-2; 8 nucleotides line up with TRBD1. CDR1 is ENHRY, CDR2 SYGVKD, per germline. V was pared by 6 bases and J by 4 bases, with 16 bases of the junction left unmatched. The CDR3 contains 17 residues.

This clone came up a few times. DNA for the CDR3: TGTGCCAGCACCTCCAAGGAGAATCCGAACTATGGCTACACCTTC. Protein sequence: CASTSKENPNYGYTF. This chain connects TRBV2 to TRBJ1-2; D call uncertain. Germline CDR1 and CDR2: SNHLY and FYNNEI. With 7 bases removed from V and 2 bases from J, the gap between germline ends came to 17 bases. CDR3 length: 15 residues.

The gene calls are TRBV7-2 and TRBJ2-5; D possibly matches TRBD1 or TRBD2 (5 bases each). CDR1 SGHTA and CDR2 FQGNSA come from the germline V gene. CDR3 size: 12 residues. Trimming pared 3 bases from V and 10 bases from J, leaving 12 bases between. In nucleotides, the CDR3 is TGTGCCAGCAGCTTCGGGGCATGGGACCAGTACTTC. This codes for CASSFGAWDQYF.

The chain combines TRBV13 with TRBJ2-1, with D tentatively TRBD1 or TRBD2 (5 bases each). Germline V gene data show CDR1 as PRHDT and CDR2 as FYEKMQ (reference sequence). This CDR3 has 16 amino acids. Trimming took off 3 bases at V and 0 bases at J, with 12 bases between the two ends. The CDR3 spells CASSFQGRGSYNEQFF. The CDR3, as DNA: TGTGCCAGCAGCTTTCAGGGACGGGGCTCCTACAATGAGCAGTTCTTC.

The V and J genes are TRBV29-1 and TRBJ2-3; TRBD2 matches at 12 bases. The CDR3 is made up of 15 amino acids. CDR1 SQVTM and CDR2 ANQGSEA come from the germline V gene. This CDR3 is CRQTSGRPSTDTQYF. For the CDR3, the DNA is TGCAGACAAACTAGCGGGAGGCCGAGCACAGATACGCAGTATTTT.

A word on this clone: Since a much larger clone is just one base distant, this may be a read error. The J gene is TRBJ2-5, the V gene TRBV25-1; D uncertain. Deletions cut 3 bases from V and 11 bases from J, with 16 bases between. Germline V gene sequence: CDR1 MGHDK, CDR2 SYGVNS. The CDR3 spans 13 residues. The CDR3 DNA reads as TGTGCCAGCAGTGATCGGGCGGTCAACGGGCAGTACTTC. Amino acid sequence: CASSDRAVNGQYF.

The J gene is TRBJ2-3, the V gene TRBV11-3; D not certain. CDR3 size: 16 residues. The V end was cut by 5 bases, the J end by 1 base, with 16 bases between. The germline V gene has CDR1 SGHNT and CDR2 YENEEA. CDR3 region: CASSPRSGSGTDTQYF. CDR3 coding DNA: TGTGCCAGCAGCCCAAGGTCTGGGTCCGGCACAGATACGCAGTATTTT.

The V gene is TRBV21-1, the J gene TRBJ2-7; the table's D gene call, TRBD2, was not cross checked with the DNA. TRBV21-1 is an annotated pseudogene. The CDR3 is 18 amino acids. The CDR3 sequence is CASSKALRFGFSSYEQYF. As DNA, the CDR3 is TGTGCCAGCAGCAAAGCACTACGGTTTGGTTTTAGCTCCTACGAGCAGTACTTC.

The gene calls are TRBV5-1 and TRBJ2-5; 8 nucleotides line up with TRBD2. V lost 4 bases to trimming and J lost 4 bases; unmatched junction nucleotides: 12. CDR1 SGHRS and CDR2 YFSETQ come from the germline V gene. This CDR3 spans 16 amino acids. The CDR3 nucleotides are TGCGCCAGCAGCCCGCTACTAGCGGAGTGGGGAGAGACCCAGTACTTC. As protein: CASSPLLAEWGETQYF.

This clone showed up just a few times. The chain has TRBV7-2 and TRBJ1-2; maybe TRBD1 (5 bases). This CDR3 contains 13 residues. Per germline, CDR1 SGHTA and CDR2 FQGNSA. Trimming removed 5 bases at V and 10 bases at J, with 17 bases between. CDR3 residues: CASSPRQGSVYTF. The CDR3 nucleotides read TGTGCCAGCAGCCCAAGGCAGGGTTCTGTCTACACCTTC.

CDR3 amino acids: CASSLAASNYGYTF. DNA of the CDR3: TGTGCCAGCAGCTTAGCAGCCTCTAACTATGGCTACACCTTC. V is TRBV7-2 and J is TRBJ1-2; D is ambiguous. Trimming shortened V by 0 bases and J by 0 bases, and 5 bases separated the two germline ends. The CDR3 contains 14 residues. Germline values: CDR1 SGHTA, CDR2 FQGNSA. The full variable domain, its missing parts supplied by reference TRBV7-2 and TRBJ1-2, is GAGVSQSPSNKVTEKGKDVELRCDPISGHTALYWYRQSLGQGLEFLIYFQGNSAPDKSGLPSDRFSAERTGGSVSTLTIQRTQQEDSAVYLCASSLAASNYGYTFGSGTRLTVV.

V gene TRBV10-3 combines with J gene TRBJ1-2; 7 bases map to TRBD1. Germline V gene lookup returns CDR1 ENHRY and CDR2 SYGVKD. The CDR3 has 13 amino acids. With 4 bases clipped from V and 8 bases from J, the junction kept 7 bases outside the gene matches. CDR3 protein: CAISVEGARGYTF. The CDR3 coding sequence is TGTGCCATCAGTGTAGAGGGGGCGCGGGGCTACACCTTC.